These 2 T cell receptor delta chains were all obtained from the same sample, sequenced in a study of gamma delta lymphoproliferative disorders and STAT genes. TCRdb made new clone calls on the multiplex PCR reads using CATT. The table records about 3,400 delta-chain clones, more than 0.85% of them present only once. The receptor sequences were amplified from genomic DNA of peripheral blood mononuclear cells. The sample was blood. The receptors come from a human donor in good health.

In regard to this clone: This sequence is one base from a far larger clone and is likely a read error. Different DNA sequences within this sample yield the same CDR3. The chain combines TRDV2 with TRDJ3; perhaps TRDD3 as D (5 bases). There are 18 residues in the CDR3. Germline V gene sequence: CDR1 GEAIGNYY, CDR2 EKD. This chain's CDR3 is CACDTGEAGSWDTRQMFF. Here the CDR3 DNA reads TGTGCCTGTGACACCGGAGAGGCCGGCTCCTGGGATACCCGACAGATGTTTTTC.

This clone was detected a few times. A far more abundant clone sits one base away, making this likely a read error. This sample includes further DNA sequences coding for the same CDR3. The V call is TRDV2, the J call TRDJ1; 13 bases fit TRDD3. Germline values: CDR1 GEAIGNYY, CDR2 EKD. J was trimmed by 10 bases and V by 7 bases; bases with no gene match: 17. This CDR3 is built from 16 residues. Here the CDR3 DNA reads TGTGCCTGCGACTCCATCACTGGGGGATACGATGGGGGACTCATCTTT. Translating it yields CACDSITGGYDGGLIF.